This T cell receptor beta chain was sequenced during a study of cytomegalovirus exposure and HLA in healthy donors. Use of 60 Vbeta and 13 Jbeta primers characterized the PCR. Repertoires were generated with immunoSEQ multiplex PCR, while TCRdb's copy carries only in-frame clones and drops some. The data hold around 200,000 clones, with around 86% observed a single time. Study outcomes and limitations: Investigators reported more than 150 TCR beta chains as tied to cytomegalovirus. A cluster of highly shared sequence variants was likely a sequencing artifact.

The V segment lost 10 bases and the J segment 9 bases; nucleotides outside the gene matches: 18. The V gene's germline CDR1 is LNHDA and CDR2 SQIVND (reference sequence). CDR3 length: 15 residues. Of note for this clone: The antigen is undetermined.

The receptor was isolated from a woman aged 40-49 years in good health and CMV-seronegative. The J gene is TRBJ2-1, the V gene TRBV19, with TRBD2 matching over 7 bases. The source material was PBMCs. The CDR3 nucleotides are TGTGCCACCAATAGCGGGTCCCTCTTCTCGGGTGAGCAGTTCTTC. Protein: CATNSGSLFSGEQFF.